What follows are 14 T cell receptor beta chains derived from one specimen sequenced in a study of blood T cells in healthy people across ages. For the second PCR, which ran for about 6 to 11 cycles, a sample-barcoded 5' primer and a J-beta primer mix were used. TCRdb ran MiXCR on the 5' RACE reads and lists one entry per CDR3 protein. The sample records approximately 1,700,000 distinct CDR3 sequences, approximately 39% being singletons. The sequenced sample was blood. The source is a human donor in good health.

This clonotype came up a few times. J is TRBJ2-3 and V is TRBV12-3 or TRBV12-4, with TRBD1 matching 9 bases. The CDR3 is 14 residues long. V shed 6 bases, J shed 5 bases, and the junction held 6 bases outside the gene matches. CDR3 sequence (DNA): TGTGCCAGCAGCCGGACAGGGGTGGGAGATACGCAGTATTTT. Its protein product is CASSRTGVGDTQYF.

V usage is TRBV19 and J usage is TRBJ2-7, with D possibly matching TRBD1 (5 bases). V was clipped by 8 bases and J by 3 bases, with 14 bases between them. The CDR3 has 13 residues. Germline V gene data show CDR1 as LNHDA and CDR2 as SQIVND (reference sequence). CDR3 nucleotides: TGTGCCAGTTCGAGACAGTTGTTCTACGAGCAGTACTTC. Its translation: CASSRQLFYEQYF.

This clonotype came up a few times. The J gene is TRBJ1-5, the V gene TRBV7-2; D is possibly TRBD1 (5 bases). Deletions cut 4 bases from V and 3 bases from J, with 19 bases between. Germline V lookup: CDR1 SGHTA, CDR2 FQGNSA. The CDR3 totals 17 residues. DNA for the CDR3: TGTGCCAGCAGCTACGCACCCAGGGCACCGCACAATCAGCCCCAGCATTTT. Its translation: CASSYAPRAPHNQPQHF. Drawing the rest from reference TRBV7-2 and TRBJ1-5, the complete variable domain is GAGVSQSPSNKVTEKGKDVELRCDPISGHTALYWYRQSLGQGLEFLIYFQGNSAPDKSGLPSDRFSAERTGGSVSTLTIQRTQQEDSAVYLCASSYAPRAPHNQPQHFGDGTRLSIL.

This clonotype was counted a few times. The rearrangement uses TRBV11-2 and TRBJ2-1; 7 positions match TRBD1. The germline V gene encodes CDR1 SGHAT and CDR2 FQNNGV. CDR3 length: 15 amino acids. With V trimmed by 1 base and J by 3 bases, 3 bases remained unmatched. The CDR3 sequence is CASSLVGQDYNEQFF. The CDR3 DNA follows: TGTGCCAGCAGCTTAGTCGGACAGGACTACAATGAGCAGTTCTTC.

The chain is built from TRBV12-3 or TRBV12-4 and TRBJ2-1; no definite D call. The CDR3 has 16 residues. Trimming pared 5 bases from V and 2 bases from J, leaving 16 bases between. The CDR3, as DNA: TGTGCCAGCAGTCCTAGTCCGAGCTACACCTACAATGAGCAGTTCTTC. Amino acid sequence: CASSPSPSYTYNEQFF.

This clonotype was seen more than once but under ten times. The rearrangement joins TRBV29-1 to TRBJ2-5; no clear D. Trimming pared 5 bases from V and 5 bases from J, leaving 15 bases between. Germline V CDR1 and CDR2: SQVTM, ANQGSEA. The CDR3 totals 13 residues. The CDR3 region has the DNA TGCAGCGTTCATCGCACGGGCGCGGAGACCCAGTACTTC. It specifies CSVHRTGAETQYF.

The rearrangement joins TRBV4-3 to TRBJ1-1; D gene uncertain. Between the trimmed V and J ends, which lost 4 bases and 1 base, there was a span of 10 bases. Germline V gene data show CDR1 as LGHNA and CDR2 as YSLEER. The CDR3 is 14 residues long. CDR3 residues: CASSRRSENTEAFF. The DNA of the CDR3 is TGCGCCAGCAGCCGCAGGTCAGAGAACACTGAAGCTTTCTTT.

V and J are TRBV29-1 and TRBJ1-2, with TRBD1 matching over 7 bases. The CDR3 has 14 amino acids. Trimming cost V 4 bases and J 6 bases; bases outside gene matches: 11. Per germline, CDR1 SQVTM and CDR2 ANQGSEA. Written as DNA, the CDR3 is TGCAGCGTTGGAGAACGACAGGGTTTAGATGGCTACACCTTC. Protein sequence: CSVGERQGLDGYTF.

The chain combines TRBV6-5 with TRBJ2-7; D is possibly TRBD2 (5 bases). This CDR3 comprises 14 residues. Trimming took 6 bases from V and 2 from J, leaving 14 bases between them. CDR1 is MNHEY, CDR2 SVGAGI, per germline. This CDR3 reads CASSDNPGAYEQYF. CDR3 in DNA: TGTGCCAGCAGCGACAACCCCGGGGCCTACGAGCAGTACTTC.

This clonotype was observed a handful of times. V is TRBV29-1 and J is TRBJ2-7; D is ambiguous. The CDR3 totals 12 residues. Germline V gives CDR1 SQVTM, CDR2 ANQGSEA. Trimming cost V 7 bases and J 1 base, with 11 bases left between them. CDR3 in DNA: TGCAGCGCAGGAGTTTCATCCTACGAGCAGTACTTC. It encodes CSAGVSSYEQYF.

As to this clonotype: The conserved phenylalanine or tryptophan normally closing the CDR3 is absent here, so this likely arose from a read error. This chain links TRBV6-1 with TRBJ2-1; D is uncertain. CDR1 is MNHNS, CDR2 SASEGT, per germline. This CDR3 comprises 14 residues. CDR3 nucleotides: TGTGCCAACAGTACCTGGGCGACCGGCGGTGAGCAGTTCGTC. Its translation is CANSTWATGGEQFV.

CDR3 nucleotides: TGTGCCAGCAGCGTAGGGACGTCAGACTACGAGCAGTACTTC. It encodes CASSVGTSDYEQYF. This chain connects TRBV7-6 to TRBJ2-7, with D tentatively TRBD1 or TRBD2 (5 bases each). The CDR3 totals 14 residues. Trimming stripped 5 bases from V and 3 bases from J, with 14 bases between. Germline V gene lookup returns CDR1 SGHVS and CDR2 FNYEAQ.

This clonotype was seen a few times. The chain employs TRBV7-8 and TRBJ2-3; the D call may be TRBD1 or TRBD2 (5 bases each). This CDR3 spans 14 amino acids. V was shortened by 6 bases and J by 1 base, with 11 bases between the two germline ends. Germline CDR1 SGHVS, CDR2 FQNEAQ. This chain's CDR3 is CASRFGTRTDTQYF. The CDR3 region has the DNA TGTGCCAGCAGGTTCGGGACCCGCACAGATACGCAGTATTTT.

V usage is TRBV10-3 and J usage is TRBJ2-5, with unresolved D. This CDR3 is built from 18 residues. The germline V gene has CDR1 ENHRY and CDR2 SYGVKD. V lost 0 bases to trimming and J lost 1 base, with 18 bases between them. The CDR3 here is CAISESGETPGPQETQYF. CDR3 nucleotide sequence: TGTGCCATCAGTGAGTCGGGTGAGACACCGGGCCCCCAAGAGACCCAGTACTTC.